This T cell receptor beta chain stems from a study of OX40 agonist ivuxolimab in advanced cancers. The J segment lost 5 bases and the V segment lost 1 base, leaving 5 bases of the junction unmatched. The CDR3 runs 14 residues. In germline, CDR1 is SEHNR, CDR2 FQNEAQ (reference sequence). The method was immunoSEQ multiplex PCR; TCRdb's version includes in-frame clones alone and lacks a portion of them. The data hold 40,000 or so clones, with almost 80% observed a single time. The chain uses TRBV7-9 and TRBJ2-7; TRBD1 matches 7 bases. This specimen consisted of CD4+ or CD8+ T cells sorted from blood, obtained in a trial of the OX40 agonist ivuxolimab. The TCR comes from an adult with an advanced solid tumor such as melanoma, head and neck, liver or kidney cancer. DNA of the CDR3: TGTGCCAGCAGCTTAGGCTCAGGGGGTGACGAGCAGTACTTC. Translation gives CASSLGSGGDEQYF.